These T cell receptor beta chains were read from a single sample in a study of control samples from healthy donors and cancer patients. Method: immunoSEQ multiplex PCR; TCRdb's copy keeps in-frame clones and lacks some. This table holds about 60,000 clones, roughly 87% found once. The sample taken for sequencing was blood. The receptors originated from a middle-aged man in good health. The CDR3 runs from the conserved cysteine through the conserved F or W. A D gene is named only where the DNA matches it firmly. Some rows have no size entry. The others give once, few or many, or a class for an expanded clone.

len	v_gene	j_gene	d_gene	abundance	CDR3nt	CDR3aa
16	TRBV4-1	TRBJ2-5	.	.	TGCGCCAGCAGCCAAGATGAGGGCAGAACTTTAAAGACCCAGTACTTC	CASSQDEGRTLKTQYF
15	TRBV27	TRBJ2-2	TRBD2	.	TGTGCCAGCAGTTTAACTAGCGGGAGCACCGGGGAGCTGTTTTTT	CASSLTSGSTGELFF
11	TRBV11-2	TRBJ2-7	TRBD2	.	TGTGCCAGCAGCTTAGGTCGGGGGGTCTACTTC	CASSLGRGVYF
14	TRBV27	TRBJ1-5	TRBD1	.	TGTGCCAGCAGTGGGGGGACAGGGGCTCAGCCCCAGCATTTT	CASSGGTGAQPQHF
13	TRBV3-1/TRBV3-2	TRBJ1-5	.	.	TGTGCCAGCAGCCAAACAGAGAATCAGCCCCAGCATTTT	CASSQTENQPQHF
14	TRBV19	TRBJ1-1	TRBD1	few	TGTGCCAGTAGTAAGACAGGGGTGAACACTGAAGCTTTCTTT	CASSKTGVNTEAFF
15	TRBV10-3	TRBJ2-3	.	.	TGTGCCATCAGTTCGGAGGAGTTGTACACAGATACGCAGTATTTT	CAISSEELYTDTQYF
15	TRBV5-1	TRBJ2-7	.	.	TGCGCCAGCAGCTTGGCCTTGGACACAACCTACGAGCAGTACTTC	CASSLALDTTYEQYF
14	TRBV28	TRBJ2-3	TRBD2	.	TGTGCCAGCAGTTTCGGCGGGAGTGCAGATACGCAGTATTTT	CASSFGGSADTQYF
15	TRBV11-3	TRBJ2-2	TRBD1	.	TGTGCCAGCACCACTCCGGGACAGGGTGGCGGGGAGCTGTTTTTT	CASTTPGQGGGELFF
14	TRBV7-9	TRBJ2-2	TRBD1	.	TGTGCCAGCAGCCGGGACAGTGACACCGGGGAGCTGTTTTTT	CASSRDSDTGELFF